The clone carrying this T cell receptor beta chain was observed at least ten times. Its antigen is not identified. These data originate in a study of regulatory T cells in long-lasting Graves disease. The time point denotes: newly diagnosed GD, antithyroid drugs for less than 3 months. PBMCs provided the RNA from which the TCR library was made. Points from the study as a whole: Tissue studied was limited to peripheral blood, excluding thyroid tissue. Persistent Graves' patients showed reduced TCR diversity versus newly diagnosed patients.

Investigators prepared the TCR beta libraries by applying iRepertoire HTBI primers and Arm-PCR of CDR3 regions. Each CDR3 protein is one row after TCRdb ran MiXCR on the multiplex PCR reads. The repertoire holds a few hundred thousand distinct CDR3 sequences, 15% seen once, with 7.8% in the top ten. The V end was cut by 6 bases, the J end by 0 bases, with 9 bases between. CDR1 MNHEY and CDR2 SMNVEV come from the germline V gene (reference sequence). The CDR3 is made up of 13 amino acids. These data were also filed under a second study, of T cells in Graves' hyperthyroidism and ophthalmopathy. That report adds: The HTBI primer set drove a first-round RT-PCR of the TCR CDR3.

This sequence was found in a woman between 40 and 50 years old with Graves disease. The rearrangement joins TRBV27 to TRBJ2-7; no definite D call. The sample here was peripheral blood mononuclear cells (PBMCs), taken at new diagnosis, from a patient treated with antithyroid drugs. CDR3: CASSPTNSYEQYF. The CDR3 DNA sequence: TGTGCCAGCAGCCCAACGAACTCCTACGAGCAGTACTTC.